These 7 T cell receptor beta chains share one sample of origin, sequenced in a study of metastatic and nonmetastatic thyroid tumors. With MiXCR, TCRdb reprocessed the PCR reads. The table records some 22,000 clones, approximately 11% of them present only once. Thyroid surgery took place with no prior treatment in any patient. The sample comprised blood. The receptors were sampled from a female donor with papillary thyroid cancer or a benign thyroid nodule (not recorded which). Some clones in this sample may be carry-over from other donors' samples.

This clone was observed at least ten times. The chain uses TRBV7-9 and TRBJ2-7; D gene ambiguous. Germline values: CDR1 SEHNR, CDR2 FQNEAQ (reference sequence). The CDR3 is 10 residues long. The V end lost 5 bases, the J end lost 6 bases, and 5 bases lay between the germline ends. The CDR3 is CASSGTEQYF. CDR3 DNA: TGTGCCAGCAGCGGAACCGAGCAGTACTTC. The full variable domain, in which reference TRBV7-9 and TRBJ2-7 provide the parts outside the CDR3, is DTGVSQNPRHKITKRGQNVTFRCDPISEHNRLYWYRQTLGQGPEFLTYFQNEAQLEKSRLLSDRFSAERPKGSFSTLEIQRTEQGDSAMYLCASSGTEQYFGPGTRLTVT.

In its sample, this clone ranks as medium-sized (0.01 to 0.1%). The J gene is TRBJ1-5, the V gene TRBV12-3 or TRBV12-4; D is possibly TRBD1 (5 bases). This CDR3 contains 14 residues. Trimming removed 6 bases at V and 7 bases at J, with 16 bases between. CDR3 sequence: CASSHKLGAQPQHF. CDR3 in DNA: TGTGCCAGCAGCCATAAATTAGGGGCCCAGCCCCAGCATTTT.

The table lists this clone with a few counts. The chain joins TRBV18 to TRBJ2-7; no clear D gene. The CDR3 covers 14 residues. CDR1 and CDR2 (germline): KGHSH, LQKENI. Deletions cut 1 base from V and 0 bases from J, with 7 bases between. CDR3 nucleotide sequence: TGTGCCAGCTCACCACAAGAAAGCTCCTACGAGCAGTACTTC. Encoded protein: CASSPQESSYEQYF.

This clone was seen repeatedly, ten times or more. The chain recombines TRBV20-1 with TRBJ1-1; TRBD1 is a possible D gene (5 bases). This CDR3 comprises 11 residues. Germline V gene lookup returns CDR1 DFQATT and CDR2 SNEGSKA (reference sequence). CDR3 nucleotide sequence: TGCACCGCAAAGAGGGGCACTGAAGCTTTCTTT. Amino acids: CTAKRGTEAFF.

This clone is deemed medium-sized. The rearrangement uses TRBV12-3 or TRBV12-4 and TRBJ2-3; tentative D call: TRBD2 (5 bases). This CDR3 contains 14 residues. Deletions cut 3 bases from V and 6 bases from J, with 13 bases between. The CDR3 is CASSLAPRGDTQYF. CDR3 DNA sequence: TGTGCCAGCAGTTTGGCGCCGCGAGGGGATACGCAGTATTTT.

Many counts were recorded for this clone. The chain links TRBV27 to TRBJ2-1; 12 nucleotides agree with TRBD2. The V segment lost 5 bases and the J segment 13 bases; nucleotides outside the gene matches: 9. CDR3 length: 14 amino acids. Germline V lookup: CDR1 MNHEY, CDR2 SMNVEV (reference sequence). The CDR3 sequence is CASSGTSGFLLQFF. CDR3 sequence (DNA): TGTGCCAGCAGTGGGACTAGCGGGTTCTTGCTCCAGTTCTTC.

CDR3 protein: CASSPTHSETQYF. In DNA form, the CDR3 reads TGTGCCAGCAGTCCAACCCATTCAGAGACCCAGTACTTC. The gene calls are TRBV28 and TRBJ2-5; D not resolved. Trimming removed 5 bases from V and 4 bases from J, with 11 bases in between. CDR1 and CDR2 (germline): MDHEN, SYDVKM. This CDR3 has 13 amino acids.